A selection of T cell receptor beta chains follows, all from one sample in a study of cytomegalovirus exposure and HLA in healthy donors. TCRdb's copy holds only in-frame clones and misses some; the assay was immunoSEQ multiplex PCR. The repertoire includes about 75,000 clones, about 85% of them detected once, and less than 3% sits in the top ten. Sequencing was carried out using PBMCs. The origin of the receptors is a man aged 30 to 39 in good health and CMV-seronegative. CDR3s include the opening cysteine and the closing phenylalanine or tryptophan. The order of the fields is clone size, J gene, D gene, V gene, CDR3 protein, CDR3 DNA. D genes are given only for firm matches. Clone size is not always given. Where it is, it says once, few, many or a class for expanded clones.

. TRBJ2-4 . TRBV18 CASSPPDISPKNIQYF TGTGCCAGCTCACCCCCGGACATTTCACCCAAAAACATTCAGTACTTC
. TRBJ1-2 . TRBV6-1 CASRTTGPSGYTF TGTGCCAGCAGAACGACAGGTCCATCGGGCTACACCTTC
. TRBJ2-2 TRBD1 TRBV2 CASKTGDHTGELFF TGTGCCAGTAAGACAGGGGACCACACCGGGGAGCTGTTTTTT
. TRBJ1-3 . TRBV5-1 CASSFFLGYSGNTIYF TGCGCCAGCAGCTTTTTTTTGGGCTACTCTGGAAACACCATATATTTT
few TRBJ2-6 TRBD1 TRBV4-3 CASSQDRGLGANVLTF TGCGCCAGCAGCCAAGACAGGGGGCTAGGGGCCAACGTCCTGACTTTC
. TRBJ2-1 TRBD2 TRBV27 CATKGVGGSGEDDNEQFF TGTGCCACAAAGGGAGTGGGGGGGTCGGGAGAGGATGACAATGAGCAGTTCTTC
. TRBJ2-1 . TRBV5-1 CASSSKPGGISYNEQFF TGCGCCAGCAGCTCCAAACCCGGAGGCATCTCCTACAATGAGCAGTTCTTC
. TRBJ2-1 TRBD2 TRBV4-1 CASSQPFAGGGNEQFF TGCGCCAGCAGCCAGCCATTCGCGGGGGGGGGCAATGAGCAGTTCTTC
. TRBJ1-1 . TRBV5-1 CASSLALSPLHTEAFF TGCGCCAGCAGCTTGGCCTTATCTCCCCTCCACACTGAAGCTTTCTTT
. TRBJ1-6 . TRBV19 CASSITAVHNSPLHF TGTGCCAGTAGTATTACGGCGGTTCATAATTCACCCCTCCACTTT
. TRBJ2-2 . TRBV7-9 CASSFRTPITGELFF TGTGCCAGCAGCTTCCGGACACCGATCACCGGGGAGCTGTTTTTT
. TRBJ2-5 . TRBV5-1 CASSLARSQETQYF TGCGCCAGCAGCTTGGCACGGAGCCAAGAGACCCAGTACTTC
. TRBJ2-5 . TRBV7-7 CASSYRHKETQYF TGTGCTAGCAGCTATAGACATAAAGAGACCCAGTACTTC
. TRBJ1-5 . TRBV19 CASSSASVSRHF TGTGCCAGTAGTAGCGCTAGTGTCTCGAGGCATTTT
few TRBJ1-2 . TRBV18 CASSPGGNYGYTF TGTGCCAGCTCACCGGGAGGGAACTATGGCTACACCTTC
. TRBJ2-5 TRBD2 TRBV5-1 CASSLAASGGVQETQYF TGCGCCAGCAGCTTGGCTGCTAGCGGGGGAGTACAAGAGACCCAGTACTTC
few TRBJ2-5 TRBD1 TRBV19 CASNDRGRETQYF TGTGCCAGTAATGACAGGGGGCGGGAGACCCAGTACTTC
. TRBJ2-2 . TRBV30 CAWSTGSGTGELFF TGTGCCTGGAGTACCGGGTCGGGCACCGGGGAGCTGTTTTTT
. TRBJ1-1 . TRBV9 CASSVGGSSTEAFF TGTGCCAGCAGCGTAGGCGGCAGCTCCACTGAAGCTTTCTTT
. TRBJ2-7 TRBD1 TRBV6-1 CASSLPGQGLYEQYF TGTGCCAGCAGTTTACCGGGACAGGGGTTATACGAGCAGTACTTC
. TRBJ2-5 TRBD2 TRBV7-9 CASSLALAATQETQYF TGTGCCAGCAGCTTAGCGCTAGCGGCAACACAAGAGACCCAGTACTTC
. TRBJ2-1 TRBD2 TRBV7-6 CASSLESGSSYNEQFF TGTGCCAGCAGCTTAGAAAGCGGGAGCTCCTACAATGAGCAGTTCTTC
. TRBJ2-1 TRBD2 TRBV7-2 CASSLVGLAGGNENNEQFF TGTGCCAGCAGCTTAGTTGGGCTAGCGGGGGGGAATGAAAACAATGAGCAGTTCTTC
. TRBJ1-6 . TRBV19 CASSRGRSSYNSPLHF TGTGCCAGTAGCCGGGGTCGAAGCTCCTATAATTCACCCCTCCACTTT
. TRBJ2-1 . TRBV10-3 CAISEWDSLTGDEQFF TGTGCCATCAGTGAGTGGGACAGCCTTACGGGGGATGAGCAGTTCTTC
. TRBJ2-3 TRBD2 TRBV6-5 CASSQRGTTNTQYF TGTGCCAGCAGCCAAAGAGGGACTACTAATACGCAGTATTTT
. TRBJ2-7 . TRBV21-1 CASMYKKGAEHTYEQYF TGTGCCAGCATGTACAAGAAGGGGGCGGAACACACTTACGAGCAGTACTTC
. TRBJ1-2 . TRBV6-6 CASKPHNYGYTF TGTGCCAGCAAGCCCCATAACTATGGCTACACCTTC
. TRBJ1-2 TRBD1 TRBV18 CASSPWGPRGPGYTF TGTGCCAGCTCACCGTGGGGACCGAGGGGGCCTGGCTACACCTTC
. TRBJ2-3 TRBD1 TRBV7-9 CASSLDRGFITDTQYF TGTGCCAGCAGCCTTGACAGGGGGTTTATCACAGATACGCAGTATTTT
. TRBJ1-6 TRBD1 TRBV9 CASSVSRGFNSPLHF TGTGCCAGCAGCGTTAGCAGGGGGTTTAATTCACCCCTCCACTTT
once TRBJ2-3 TRBD1 TRBV4-2 CASSQERGQGADTQYF TGTGCCAGCAGCCAAGAACGGGGACAGGGAGCCGATACGCAGTATTTT
. TRBJ1-1 . TRBV7-9 CASSSEMNTEAFF TGTGCCAGCAGCTCGGAGATGAACACTGAAGCTTTCTTT
. TRBJ1-5 TRBD1 TRBV5-4 CASSFGQAQPQHF TGTGCCAGCAGCTTTGGACAGGCTCAGCCCCAGCATTTT
. TRBJ2-2 TRBD2 TRBV12-5 CASARTSVNTGELFF TGTGCTAGTGCCCGGACTAGCGTGAACACCGGGGAGCTGTTTTTT
. TRBJ2-1 . TRBV7-8 CASSLGFQLYNEQFF TGTGCCAGCAGCTTAGGTTTCCAACTATACAATGAGCAGTTCTTC
. TRBJ2-3 . TRBV14 CASSQGQVPDTQYF TGTGCCAGCAGCCAAGGGCAGGTCCCAGATACGCAGTATTTT
. TRBJ1-5 TRBD1 TRBV6-1 CASSEEQGASNQPQHF TGTGCCAGCAGTGAAGAGCAGGGGGCGAGCAATCAGCCCCAGCATTTT
once TRBJ1-2 TRBD1 TRBV5-6 CASSPTGRNNYGYTF TGTGCCAGCAGCCCGACAGGGAGAAATAACTATGGCTACACCTTC
. TRBJ1-1 TRBD1 TRBV7-9 CASSLAGDSRMNTEAFF TGTGCCAGCAGCTTAGCCGGGGACAGCCGCATGAACACTGAAGCTTTCTTT
. TRBJ2-5 . TRBV27 CASSLSPIALQRYF TGTGCCAGCAGTTTATCCCCCATCGCGCTCCAAAGGTACTTC
. TRBJ1-4 . TRBV15 CATSRVVGREKLFF TGTGCCACCAGCAGAGTAGTAGGGAGGGAAAAACTGTTTTTT
. TRBJ2-3 TRBD1 TRBV30 CAWSGRDSIFPDTQYF TGTGCCTGGTCTGGCCGGGACAGTATATTCCCAGATACGCAGTATTTT
. TRBJ2-5 TRBD2 TRBV9 CASSPEGRAGEARETQYF TGTGCCAGCAGCCCCGAGGGGAGAGCGGGAGAGGCTCGGGAGACCCAGTACTTC
. TRBJ2-1 . TRBV11-3 CASSLDDTINGNEQFF TGTGCCAGCAGCTTAGACGACACAATAAATGGCAATGAGCAGTTCTTC
few TRBJ2-2 TRBD2 TRBV2 CASGRGSGELFF TGTGCCAGCGGGAGGGGCAGCGGGGAGCTGTTTTTT
. TRBJ1-1 . TRBV6-1 CASTSGGAEAFF TGTGCCAGCACCTCGGGAGGGGCAGAAGCTTTCTTT
. TRBJ1-2 . TRBV6-4 CASSDSAHTGLIYGYTF TGTGCCAGCAGTGACTCAGCCCATACAGGTCTAATCTATGGCTACACCTTC
. TRBJ2-5 TRBD1 TRBV19 CASSRQGYQETQYF TGTGCCAGTAGCCGACAGGGGTACCAAGAGACCCAGTACTTC
. TRBJ1-3 . TRBV7-9 CASSAGPLSSGNTIYF TGTGCCAGCAGCGCGGGACCGCTGAGCTCTGGAAACACCATATATTTT
. TRBJ2-1 TRBD1 TRBV7-6 CASSFGQAYEQFF TGTGCCAGCAGCTTCGGACAGGCCTATGAGCAGTTCTTC
. TRBJ2-5 . TRBV4-1 CASSHGANSPQETQYF TGCGCCAGCAGCCATGGAGCCAATAGTCCTCAAGAGACCCAGTACTTC
. TRBJ1-1 . TRBV4-3 CASSQAGGNTEAFF TGCGCCAGCAGCCAAGCGGGGGGCAACACTGAAGCTTTCTTT